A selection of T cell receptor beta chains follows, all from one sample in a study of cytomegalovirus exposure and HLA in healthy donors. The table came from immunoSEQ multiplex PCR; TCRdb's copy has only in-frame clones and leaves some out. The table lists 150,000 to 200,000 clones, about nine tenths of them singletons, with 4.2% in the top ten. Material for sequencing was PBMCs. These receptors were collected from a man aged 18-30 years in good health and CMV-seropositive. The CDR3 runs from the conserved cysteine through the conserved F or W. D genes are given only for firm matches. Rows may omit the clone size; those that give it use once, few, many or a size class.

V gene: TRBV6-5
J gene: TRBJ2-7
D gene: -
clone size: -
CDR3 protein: CASRGTGRSYEQYF
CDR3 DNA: TGTGCCAGTCGGGGTACAGGGAGATCTTACGAGCAGTACTTC

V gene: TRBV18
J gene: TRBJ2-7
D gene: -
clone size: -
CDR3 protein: CASSSGGDREDYEQYF
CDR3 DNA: TGTGCCAGCTCATCGGGTGGAGACAGGGAGGACTACGAGCAGTACTTC

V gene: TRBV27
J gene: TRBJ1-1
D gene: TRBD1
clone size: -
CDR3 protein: CASSTLQGRYTEAFF
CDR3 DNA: TGTGCCAGCAGTACCCTACAGGGGCGGTACACTGAAGCTTTCTTT

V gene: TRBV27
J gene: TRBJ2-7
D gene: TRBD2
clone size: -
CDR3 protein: CASSLQGAGDYEQYF
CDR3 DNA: TGTGCCAGCAGTCTGCAGGGCGCGGGAGACTACGAGCAGTACTTC

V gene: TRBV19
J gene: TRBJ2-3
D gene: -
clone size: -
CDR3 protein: CASRPLGEEDTQYF
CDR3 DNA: TGTGCCAGTAGACCCCTCGGGGAGGAGGATACGCAGTATTTT

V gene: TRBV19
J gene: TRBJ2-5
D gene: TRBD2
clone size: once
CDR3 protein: CASGTSGRPGEETQYF
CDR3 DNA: TGTGCCAGTGGGACTAGCGGGAGGCCCGGGGAAGAGACCCAGTACTTC

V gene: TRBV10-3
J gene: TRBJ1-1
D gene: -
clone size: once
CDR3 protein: CAISWDKTMNTEAFF
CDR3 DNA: TGTGCCATCAGTTGGGACAAGACAATGAACACTGAAGCTTTCTTT

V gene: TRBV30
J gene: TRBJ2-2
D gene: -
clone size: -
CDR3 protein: CAWSMRERDTGELFF
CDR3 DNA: TGTGCCTGGAGTATGAGGGAGCGCGACACCGGGGAGCTGTTTTTT

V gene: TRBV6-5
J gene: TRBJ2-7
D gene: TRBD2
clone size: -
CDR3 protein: CASSYSATSGSEQYF
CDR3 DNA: TGTGCCAGCAGTTACTCTGCGACTAGCGGGAGTGAGCAGTACTTC

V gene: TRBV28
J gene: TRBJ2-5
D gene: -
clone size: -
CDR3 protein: CASSFGGGPDSWETQYF
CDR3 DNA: TGTGCCAGCAGTTTCGGCGGGGGCCCGGACAGTTGGGAGACCCAGTACTTC

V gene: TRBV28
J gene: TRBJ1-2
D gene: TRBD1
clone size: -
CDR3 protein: CASRRQGDDSYGYTF
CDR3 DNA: TGTGCCAGCAGAAGACAGGGGGATGATTCCTATGGCTACACCTTC

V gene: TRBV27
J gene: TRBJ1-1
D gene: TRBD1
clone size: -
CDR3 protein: CASSIQQGVNTEAFF
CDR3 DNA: TGTGCCAGCAGCATACAACAGGGGGTGAACACTGAAGCTTTCTTT

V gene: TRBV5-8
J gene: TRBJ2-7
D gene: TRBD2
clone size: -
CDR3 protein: CASSFSGRALYEQYF
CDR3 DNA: TGTGCCAGCAGCTTTAGCGGGAGGGCCCTCTACGAGCAGTACTTC

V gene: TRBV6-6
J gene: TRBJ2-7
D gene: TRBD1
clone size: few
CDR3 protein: CASSSGTGLSYEQYF
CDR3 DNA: TGTGCCAGCAGTTCCGGGACAGGGTTGTCCTACGAGCAGTACTTC

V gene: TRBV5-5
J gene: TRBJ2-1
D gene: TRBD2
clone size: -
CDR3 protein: CASSLDWRGSNEQFF
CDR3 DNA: TGTGCCAGCAGCTTGGATTGGCGGGGGAGCAATGAGCAGTTCTTC

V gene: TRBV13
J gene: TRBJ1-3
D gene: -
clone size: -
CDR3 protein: CASSVRGPGNTIYF
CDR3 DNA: TGTGCCAGCAGCGTCAGGGGCCCTGGAAACACCATATATTTT

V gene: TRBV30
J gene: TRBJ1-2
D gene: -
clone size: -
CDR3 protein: CAWNLQGLGGGYTF
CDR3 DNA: TGTGCCTGGAACCTGCAGGGTCTCGGGGGTGGCTACACCTTC

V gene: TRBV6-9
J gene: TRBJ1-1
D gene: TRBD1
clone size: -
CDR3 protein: CARNPVGLQGTGTEAFF
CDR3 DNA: TGTGCTCGTAACCCCGTCGGGCTACAGGGGACGGGGACTGAAGCTTTCTTT

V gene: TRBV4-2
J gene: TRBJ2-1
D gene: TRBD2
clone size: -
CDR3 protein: CASSLRTSGYNEQFF
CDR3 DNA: TGTGCCAGCAGCCTCAGGACTAGCGGCTACAATGAGCAGTTCTTC

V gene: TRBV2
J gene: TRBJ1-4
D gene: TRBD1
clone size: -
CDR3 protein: CASRQGTNEKLFF
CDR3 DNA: TGTGCCAGCAGACAGGGGACTAATGAAAAACTGTTTTTT

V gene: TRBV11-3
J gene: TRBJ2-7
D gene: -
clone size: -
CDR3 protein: CASSFDRDYEQYF
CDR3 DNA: TGTGCCAGCAGCTTCGACAGAGACTACGAGCAGTACTTC

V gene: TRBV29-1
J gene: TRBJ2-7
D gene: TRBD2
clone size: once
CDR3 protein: CSARWSGEVYEQYF
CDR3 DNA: TGCAGCGCCCGGTGGAGCGGGGAGGTCTACGAGCAGTACTTC

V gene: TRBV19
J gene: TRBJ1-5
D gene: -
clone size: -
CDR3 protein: CASSPQGPQPQHF
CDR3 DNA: TGTGCCAGTAGTCCACAGGGACCTCAGCCCCAGCATTTT

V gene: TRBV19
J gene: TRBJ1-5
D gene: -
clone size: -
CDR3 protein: CASSIVGRGNQPQHF
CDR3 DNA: TGTGCCAGTAGTATCGTAGGCAGGGGAAATCAGCCCCAGCATTTT

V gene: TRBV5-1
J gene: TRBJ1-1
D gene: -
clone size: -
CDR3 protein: CASSAPTEMNTEAFF
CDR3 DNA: TGCGCCAGCAGCGCGCCTACAGAGATGAACACTGAAGCTTTCTTT

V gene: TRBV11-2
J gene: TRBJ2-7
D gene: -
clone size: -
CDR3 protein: CASSLVYSSYEQYF
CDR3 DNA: TGTGCCAGCAGCTTAGTCTATTCCTCCTACGAGCAGTACTTC

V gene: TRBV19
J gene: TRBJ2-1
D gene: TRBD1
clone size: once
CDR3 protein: CASRGQGIHEQFF
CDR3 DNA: TGTGCCAGTAGGGGACAGGGCATCCATGAGCAGTTCTTC